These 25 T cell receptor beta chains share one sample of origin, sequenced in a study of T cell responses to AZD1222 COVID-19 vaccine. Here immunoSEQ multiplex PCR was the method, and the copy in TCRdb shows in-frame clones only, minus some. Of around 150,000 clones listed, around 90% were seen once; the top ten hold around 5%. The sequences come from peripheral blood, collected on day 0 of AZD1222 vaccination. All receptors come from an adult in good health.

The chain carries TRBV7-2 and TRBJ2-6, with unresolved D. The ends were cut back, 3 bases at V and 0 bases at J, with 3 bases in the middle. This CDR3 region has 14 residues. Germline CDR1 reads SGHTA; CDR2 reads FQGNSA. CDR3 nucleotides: TGTGCCAGCAGCTTCGGCTCTGGGGCCAACGTCCTGACTTTC. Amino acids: CASSFGSGANVLTF.

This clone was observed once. The CDR3 protein is CASSETGELFF. The CDR3 DNA reads TGTGCCAGCAGTGAAACCGGGGAGCTGTTTTTT. The V gene is TRBV2, the J gene TRBJ2-2, with unresolved D. This CDR3 has 11 residues. Germline CDR1 and CDR2: SNHLY and FYNNEI. V was cut by 2 bases and J by 5 bases, with 0 bases left in between.

The CDR3 protein is CASSFSGRSRFF. DNA for the CDR3: TGTGCCAGCAGTTTTTCCGGGCGTAGCCGGTTCTTC. The V gene is TRBV12-3 or TRBV12-4, the J gene TRBJ2-1; D is ambiguous. The V end was cut by 3 bases, the J end by 15 bases, with 15 bases between. The CDR3 runs to 12 residues.

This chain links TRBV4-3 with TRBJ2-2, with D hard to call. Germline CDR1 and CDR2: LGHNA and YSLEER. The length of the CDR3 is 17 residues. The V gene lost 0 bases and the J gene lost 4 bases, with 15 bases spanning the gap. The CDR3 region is CASSQDLQQFGTGELFF. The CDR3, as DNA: TGCGCCAGCAGCCAAGATCTGCAGCAGTTCGGCACCGGGGAGCTGTTTTTT.

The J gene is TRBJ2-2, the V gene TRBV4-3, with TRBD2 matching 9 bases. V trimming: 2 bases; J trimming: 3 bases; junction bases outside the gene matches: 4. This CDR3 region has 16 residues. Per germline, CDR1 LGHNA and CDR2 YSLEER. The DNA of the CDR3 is TGCGCCAGCAGCCAATTAGCGGGGGAATACACCGGGGAGCTGTTTTTT. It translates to CASSQLAGEYTGELFF.

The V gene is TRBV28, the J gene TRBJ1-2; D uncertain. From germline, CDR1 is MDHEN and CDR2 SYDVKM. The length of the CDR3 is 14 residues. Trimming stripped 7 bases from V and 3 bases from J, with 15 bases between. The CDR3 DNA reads TGTGCCAGCACCACGTCCGACGATTACTATGGCTACACCTTC. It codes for CASTTSDDYYGYTF.

In DNA, the CDR3 is TGTGCCAGTAGTATGGGTTCGAGTAATTCACCCCTCCACTTT. It encodes CASSMGSSNSPLHF. The gene calls are TRBV19 and TRBJ1-6; D remains ambiguous. The ends were cut back, 3 bases at V and 6 bases at J, with 9 bases in the middle. CDR1 and CDR2 (germline): LNHDA, SQIVND (reference sequence). The CDR3 covers 14 residues.

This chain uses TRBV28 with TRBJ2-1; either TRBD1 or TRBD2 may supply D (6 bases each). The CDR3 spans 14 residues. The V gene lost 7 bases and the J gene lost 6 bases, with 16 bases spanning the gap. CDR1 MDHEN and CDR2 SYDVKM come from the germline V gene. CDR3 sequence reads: CASTLSTGANEQFF. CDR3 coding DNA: TGTGCCAGCACGCTCTCCACGGGGGCCAATGAGCAGTTCTTC.

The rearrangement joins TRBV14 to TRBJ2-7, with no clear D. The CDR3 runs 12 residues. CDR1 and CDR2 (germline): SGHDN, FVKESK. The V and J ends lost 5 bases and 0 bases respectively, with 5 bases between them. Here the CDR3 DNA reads TGTGCCAGCAGCTCGGACTCCTACGAGCAGTACTTC. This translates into CASSSDSYEQYF. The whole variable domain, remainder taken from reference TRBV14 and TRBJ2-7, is EAGVTQFPSHSVIEKGQTVTLRCDPISGHDNLYWYRRVMGKEIKFLLHFVKESKQDESGMPNNRFLAERTGGTYSTLKVQPAELEDSGVYFCASSSDSYEQYFGPGTRLTVT.

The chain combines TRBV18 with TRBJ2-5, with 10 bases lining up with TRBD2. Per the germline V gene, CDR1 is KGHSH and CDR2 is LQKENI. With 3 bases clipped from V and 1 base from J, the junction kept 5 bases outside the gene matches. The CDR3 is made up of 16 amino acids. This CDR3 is CASSPGSGGFQETQYF. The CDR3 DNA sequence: TGTGCCAGCTCACCTGGTAGCGGGGGGTTCCAAGAGACCCAGTACTTC. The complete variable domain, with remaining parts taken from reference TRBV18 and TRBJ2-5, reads NAGVMQNPRHLVRRRGQEARLRCSPMKGHSHVYWYRQLPEEGLKFMVYLQKENIIDESGMPKERFSAEFPKEGPSILRIQQVVRGDSAAYFCASSPGSGGFQETQYFGPGTRLLVL.

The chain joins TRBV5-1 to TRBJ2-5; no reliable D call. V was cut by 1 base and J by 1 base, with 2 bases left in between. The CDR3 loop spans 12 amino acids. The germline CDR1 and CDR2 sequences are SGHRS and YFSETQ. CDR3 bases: TGCGCCAGCAGCTTGAGCCAAGAGACCCAGTACTTC. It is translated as CASSLSQETQYF.

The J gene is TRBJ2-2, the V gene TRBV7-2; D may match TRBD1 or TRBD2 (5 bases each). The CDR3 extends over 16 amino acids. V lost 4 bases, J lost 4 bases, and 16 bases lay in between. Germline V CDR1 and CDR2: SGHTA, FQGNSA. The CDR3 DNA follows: TGTGCCAGCAGCTCCCAACCAGGGAGACTCACCGGGGAGCTGTTTTTT. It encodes CASSSQPGRLTGELFF.

The CDR3 sequence: CSIPITDTQYF. DNA for the CDR3: TGCAGCATCCCTATCACAGATACGCAGTATTTT. The rearrangement links TRBV29-1 to TRBJ2-3; no clear D. The CDR3 runs to 11 residues. Germline assignment: CDR1 SQVTM and CDR2 ANQGSEA. V dropped 8 bases and J dropped 2 bases, with 8 bases sitting between them.

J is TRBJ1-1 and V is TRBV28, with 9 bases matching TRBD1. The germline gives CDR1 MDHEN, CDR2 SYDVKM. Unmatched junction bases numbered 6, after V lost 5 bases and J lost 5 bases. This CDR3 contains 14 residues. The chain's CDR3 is CASSPDRGETEAFF. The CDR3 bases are TGTGCCAGCAGTCCCGACAGGGGGGAAACTGAAGCTTTCTTT.

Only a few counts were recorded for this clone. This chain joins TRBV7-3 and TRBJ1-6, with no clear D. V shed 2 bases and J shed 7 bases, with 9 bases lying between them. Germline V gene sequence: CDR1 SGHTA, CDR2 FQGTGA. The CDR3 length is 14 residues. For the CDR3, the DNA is TGTGCCAGCAGCTTAGGAGGGCCCAATTCACCCCTCCACTTT. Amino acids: CASSLGGPNSPLHF.

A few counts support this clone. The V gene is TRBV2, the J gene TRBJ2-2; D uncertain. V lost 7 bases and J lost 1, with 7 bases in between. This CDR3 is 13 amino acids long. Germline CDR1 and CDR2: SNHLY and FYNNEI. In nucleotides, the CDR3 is TGTGCCAGCACGCGACAGAACACCGGGGAGCTGTTTTTT. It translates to CASTRQNTGELFF.

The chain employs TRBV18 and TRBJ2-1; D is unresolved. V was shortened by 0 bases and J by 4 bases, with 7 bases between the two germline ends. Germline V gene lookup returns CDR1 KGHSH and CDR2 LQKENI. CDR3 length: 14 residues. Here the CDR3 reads CASSPPGEYNEQFF. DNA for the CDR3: TGTGCCAGCTCACCACCAGGAGAATACAATGAGCAGTTCTTC.

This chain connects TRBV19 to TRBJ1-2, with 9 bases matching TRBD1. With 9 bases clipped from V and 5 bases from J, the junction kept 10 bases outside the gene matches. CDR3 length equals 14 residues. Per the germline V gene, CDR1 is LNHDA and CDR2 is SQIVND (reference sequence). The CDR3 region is CARPSTGGFYGYTF. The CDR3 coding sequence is TGTGCCAGACCTTCAACAGGGGGCTTTTATGGCTACACCTTC.

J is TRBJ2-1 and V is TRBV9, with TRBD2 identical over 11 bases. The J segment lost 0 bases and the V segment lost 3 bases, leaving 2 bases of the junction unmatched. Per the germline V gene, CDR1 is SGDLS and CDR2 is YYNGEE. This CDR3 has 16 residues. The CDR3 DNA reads TGTGCCAGCAGCGCTACTAGCGGGAGCTCCTACAATGAGCAGTTCTTC. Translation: CASSATSGSSYNEQFF.

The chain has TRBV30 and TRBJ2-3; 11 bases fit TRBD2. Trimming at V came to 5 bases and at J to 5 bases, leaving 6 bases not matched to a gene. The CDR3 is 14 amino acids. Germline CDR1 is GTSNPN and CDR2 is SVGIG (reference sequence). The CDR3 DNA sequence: TGTGCCTGGTTAGCGGGAGGGGGGGAAGATACGCAGTATTTT. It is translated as CAWLAGGGEDTQYF. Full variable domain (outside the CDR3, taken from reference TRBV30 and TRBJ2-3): SQTIHQWPATLVQPVGSPLSLECTVEGTSNPNLYWYRQAAGRGLQLLFYSVGIGQISSEVPQNLSASRPQDRQFILSSKKLLLSDSGFYLCAWLAGGGEDTQYFGPGTRLTVL.

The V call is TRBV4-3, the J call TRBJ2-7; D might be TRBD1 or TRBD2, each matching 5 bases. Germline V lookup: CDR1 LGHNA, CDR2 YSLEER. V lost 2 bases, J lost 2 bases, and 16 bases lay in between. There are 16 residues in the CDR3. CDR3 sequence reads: CASSQSWGTATYEQYF. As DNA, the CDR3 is TGCGCCAGCAGCCAATCCTGGGGGACGGCAACCTACGAGCAGTACTTC.

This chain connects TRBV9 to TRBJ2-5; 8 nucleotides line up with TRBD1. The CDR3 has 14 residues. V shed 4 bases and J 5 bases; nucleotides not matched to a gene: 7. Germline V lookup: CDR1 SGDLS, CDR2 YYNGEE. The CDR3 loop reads CASSPQGQVETQYF. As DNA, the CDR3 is TGTGCCAGCAGCCCTCAGGGACAGGTGGAGACCCAGTACTTC.

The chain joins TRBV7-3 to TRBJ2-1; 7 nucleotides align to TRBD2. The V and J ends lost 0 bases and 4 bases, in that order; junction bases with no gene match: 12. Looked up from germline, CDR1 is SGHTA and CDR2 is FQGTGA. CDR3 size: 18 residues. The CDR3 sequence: CASSLTGAKTSSYNEQFF. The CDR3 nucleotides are TGTGCCAGCAGCTTAACCGGCGCCAAGACTAGCAGTTACAATGAGCAGTTCTTC.

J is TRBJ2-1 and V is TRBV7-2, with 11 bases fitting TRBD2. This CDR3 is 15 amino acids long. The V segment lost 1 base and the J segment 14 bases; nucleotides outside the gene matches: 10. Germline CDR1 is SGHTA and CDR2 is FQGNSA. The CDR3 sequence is CASSLGLAGGRGKFF. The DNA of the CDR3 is TGTGCCAGCAGCTTAGGTCTAGCGGGAGGCCGTGGGAAGTTCTTC.

The CDR3: CASSHGTLTDTQYF. The CDR3 nucleotides read TGCGCCAGCAGCCACGGGACCCTCACAGATACGCAGTATTTT. The rearrangement joins TRBV4-3 to TRBJ2-3; D may correspond to TRBD1 or TRBD2 (5 bases each). V lost 3 bases, J lost 2 bases, and 9 bases lay in between. This CDR3 has 14 amino acids. Germline V gene data show CDR1 as LGHNA and CDR2 as YSLEER.